The 16 T cell receptor beta chains below come from one sample, sequenced in a study of T cells in Graves' hyperthyroidism and ophthalmopathy. From RNA transcripts, TCR beta CDR3 regions were amplified. The TCR CDR3 was amplified in a first-round RT-PCR using the HTBI primer set. Each CDR3 protein is one row after TCRdb ran MiXCR on the multiplex PCR reads. The table shows about 560,000 distinct CDR3 sequences, with approximately 15% occurring only once. Sequenced: blood. The receptor set was obtained from a woman aged 18-30 years with Graves' hyperthyroidism.

This clonotype was counted between two and nine times. The genes are TRBV5-1 and TRBJ2-7; no clear D. V lost 4 bases to trimming and J lost 0 bases, with 14 bases between them. Per the germline V gene, CDR1 is SGHRS and CDR2 is YFSETQ. The CDR3 has 15 residues. DNA of the CDR3: TGCGCCAGCAGCCCGGTGGCCACAAGCTCCTACGAGCAGTACTTC. It translates to CASSPVATSSYEQYF.

The chain is built from TRBV24-1 and TRBJ1-1; the D gene is possibly TRBD1 (6 bases). Between the trimmed V and J ends, which lost 1 base and 5 bases, there was a span of 13 bases. This CDR3 comprises 15 residues. Germline CDR1 is KGHDR and CDR2 is SFDVKD. CDR3 amino acids: CATSDLPGAGTEAFF. The CDR3 coding sequence is TGTGCCACCAGTGATTTACCAGGGGCGGGGACTGAAGCTTTCTTT.

This clonotype has a count of ten or more. This chain uses TRBV12-3 or TRBV12-4 with TRBJ2-7, with D hard to call. This CDR3 region has 13 residues. V lost 5 bases to trimming and J lost 2 bases, with 10 bases between them. CDR3 bases: TGTGCCAGCAGTCCTCCACGGGCCTACGAGCAGTACTTC. It translates to CASSPPRAYEQYF.

This clonotype was seen a handful of times. The chain employs TRBV20-1 and TRBJ2-2; D uncertain. Trimming removed 6 bases from V and 3 bases from J, with 11 bases in between. The germline V gene has CDR1 DFQATT and CDR2 SNEGSKA (reference sequence). This CDR3 is 13 amino acids long. CDR3 protein: CSALDGDTGELFF. The CDR3 region has the DNA TGCAGTGCCTTGGACGGAGACACCGGGGAGCTGTTTTTT.

This clonotype showed up just a few times. The CDR3 spells CAISAHSTGGTEAFF. The CDR3 DNA reads as TGTGCCATCAGTGCGCATTCTACCGGGGGCACTGAAGCTTTCTTT. The rearrangement uses TRBV10-3 and TRBJ1-1; possible D gene TRBD1, 5 bases. Trimming shortened V by 4 bases and J by 4 bases, and 16 bases separated the two germline ends. CDR3 length: 15 amino acids. CDR1 is ENHRY and CDR2 is SYGVKD in the germline V gene.

DNA for the CDR3: TGTGCCACCAGAGTGGACCTATCGCGGGCCCAGCATTTT. It specifies CATRVDLSRAQHF. The J gene is TRBJ1-5, the V gene TRBV24-1, with D unresolved. This CDR3 has 13 amino acids. V gave up 7 bases and J gave up 11 bases, with 17 bases separating them. Germline-derived CDR1 and CDR2 are KGHDR and SFDVKD.

The sample holds many counts of this clonotype. This chain connects TRBV5-5 to TRBJ2-3; D is undetermined. Germline loops: CDR1 SGHKS, CDR2 YYEKEE (reference sequence). The ends were cut back, 5 bases at V and 6 bases at J, with 19 bases in the middle. The CDR3 is 15 residues long. The CDR3 sequence is CASRTEWDPRDTQYF. CDR3 DNA sequence: TGTGCCAGCAGGACCGAGTGGGATCCTCGGGATACGCAGTATTTT.

This clonotype was seen many times. This chain uses TRBV20-1 with TRBJ1-6; 7 bases are a match to TRBD1. Germline V lookup: CDR1 DFQATT, CDR2 SNEGSKA (reference sequence). With V trimmed by 1 base and J by 4 bases, 7 bases remained unmatched. This CDR3 is 16 amino acids long. CDR3 DNA: TGCAGTGCTAGAGGTGGCACAGGGGTTTATAATTCACCCCTCCACTTT. The encoded protein is CSARGGTGVYNSPLHF.

A word on this clonotype: This may come from a read error, since a much larger clone is one base off. This sequence joins TRBV5-1 and TRBJ2-7, with D unresolved. Germline lookup yields CDR1 SGHRS and CDR2 YFSETQ. This CDR3 spans 15 amino acids. The CDR3 spells CASSLEPRRAYERYF. The CDR3 coding sequence is TGCGCCAGCAGCTTGGAACCGAGACGGGCCTACGAGCGGTACTTC.

This clonotype was picked up many times. The chain combines TRBV7-2 with TRBJ1-5; 7 nucleotides line up with TRBD1. The CDR3 contains 15 residues. Germline-derived CDR1 and CDR2 are SGHTA and FQGNSA. V shed 5 bases, J shed 3 bases, and the junction held 7 bases outside the gene matches. Here the CDR3 reads CASSSGTATNQPQHF. CDR3 DNA: TGTGCCAGCAGCAGCGGGACAGCTACCAATCAGCCCCAGCATTTT.

This clonotype was picked up many times. V and J are TRBV5-8 and TRBJ2-3; 10 bases match TRBD2. Germline-derived CDR1 and CDR2 are SGHTS and YDEGEE. The length of the CDR3 is 15 residues. V shed 5 bases and J 5 bases; nucleotides not matched to a gene: 8. This CDR3 reads CASRQAGGPEDTQYF. The CDR3 DNA sequence: TGTGCCAGCAGGCAAGCGGGAGGGCCAGAAGATACGCAGTATTTT.

This clonotype was detected many times. The V and J genes are TRBV28 and TRBJ2-1, with 8 bases identical to TRBD1. The CDR3 contains 17 residues. The germline V gene encodes CDR1 MDHEN and CDR2 SYDVKM. Unmatched junction bases numbered 19, after V lost 8 bases and J lost 7 bases. The CDR3 sequence is CASYSLSTGAPQNEQFF. The CDR3 DNA follows: TGTGCCAGCTACAGTTTATCGACAGGGGCCCCCCAAAATGAGCAGTTCTTC. The full variable domain, rest sourced from reference TRBV28 and TRBJ2-1, is DVKVTQSSRYLVKRTGEKVFLECVQDMDHENMFWYRQDPGLGLRLIYFSYDVKMKEKGDIPEGYSVSREKKERFSLILESASTNQTSMYLCASYSLSTGAPQNEQFFGPGTRLTVL.

The chain uses TRBV6-1 and TRBJ2-2; D not resolved. V shed 6 bases and J shed 5 bases, with 16 bases lying between them. This CDR3 is built from 15 residues. Germline CDR1 reads MNHNS; CDR2 reads SASEGT. The CDR3: CASSRSDDWTGELFF. CDR3 DNA sequence: TGTGCCAGCAGCCGAAGCGACGACTGGACCGGGGAGCTGTTTTTT.

V is TRBV5-1 and J is TRBJ1-5, with 8 bases identical to TRBD1. With V trimmed by 4 bases and J by 7 bases, 13 bases remained unmatched. The germline CDR1 and CDR2 sequences are SGHRS and YFSETQ. This CDR3 is built from 16 residues. The CDR3 DNA reads as TGCGCCAGCAGCCCTCGGTGGACAGGGTTAAGGCAGCCCCAGCATTTT. Amino acids: CASSPRWTGLRQPQHF.

The table lists this clonotype with a few counts. The chain is built from TRBV11-2 and TRBJ2-2, with a tentative D call TRBD1 (6 bases). Germline V lookup: CDR1 SGHAT, CDR2 FQNNGV. The V end lost 2 bases, the J end lost 0 bases, and 10 bases lay between the germline ends. There are 16 residues in the CDR3. Written as DNA, the CDR3 is TGTGCCAGCAGCTTAACCGGGACACCGAACACCGGGGAGCTGTTTTTT. The encoded protein is CASSLTGTPNTGELFF.

The table lists this clonotype with a few counts. The chain links TRBV12-3 or TRBV12-4 to TRBJ2-7; tentatively, D is TRBD1 (6 bases). The CDR3 extends over 14 amino acids. The V end lost 2 bases, the J end lost 5 bases, and 13 bases lay between the germline ends. The CDR3 region has the DNA TGTGCCAGCAGTTTATCTGGGGGCTCAGACGAGCAGTACTTC. Protein product: CASSLSGGSDEQYF.